The 30 T cell receptor beta chains below all came from one sample that was sequenced in a study of blood T cell repertoires in COVID-19. The data were produced by immunoSEQ multiplex PCR, yet TCRdb's version contains in-frame clones alone and is incomplete. The sample lists 150,000 to 200,000 clones, around nine tenths occurring once. The sample consisted of peripheral blood. The source of these receptors is a man between 65 and 80 years old with acute or convalescent COVID-19.

This chain joins TRBV7-9 and TRBJ1-1; D gene ambiguous. The CDR3 totals 13 residues. Germline-derived CDR1 and CDR2 are SEHNR and FQNEAQ (reference sequence). V was cut by 5 bases and J by 0 bases, with 7 bases left in between. CDR3 DNA: TGTGCCAGCAGCCCCCAGATGAACACTGAAGCTTTCTTT. Amino acids: CASSPQMNTEAFF.

This sequence joins TRBV28 and TRBJ1-3, with D unresolved. Germline V CDR1 and CDR2: MDHEN, SYDVKM. The length of the CDR3 is 14 residues. The germline V and J ends were trimmed by 1 base and 1 base, with 5 bases remaining between them. The CDR3 region is CASSLSTSGNTIYF. Here the CDR3 DNA reads TGTGCCAGCAGTTTATCCACTTCTGGAAACACCATATATTTT.

This chain joins TRBV25-1 and TRBJ1-1; 12 positions agree with TRBD1. The CDR3 has 16 residues. The V gene's germline CDR1 is MGHDK and CDR2 SYGVNS. Unmatched junction bases numbered 7, after V lost 2 bases and J lost 6 bases. CDR3: CASSELPGQGAPEAFF. CDR3 sequence (DNA): TGTGCCAGCAGTGAACTCCCGGGACAGGGGGCCCCTGAAGCTTTCTTT.

The CDR3, as DNA: TGTGCCAGCAGCTTTCTCGGGAATGAGCAGTTCTTC. Translating gives CASSFLGNEQFF. The rearrangement uses TRBV5-6 and TRBJ2-1; D unresolved. Trimming took off 2 bases at V and 7 bases at J, with 7 bases between the two ends. This CDR3 has 12 amino acids. The germline V gene encodes CDR1 SGHDT and CDR2 YYEEEE. The entire variable domain, with the rest obtained from reference TRBV5-6 and TRBJ2-1, is as follows: DAGVTQSPTHLIKTRGQQVTLRCSPKSGHDTVSWYQQALGQGPQFIFQYYEEEERQRGNFPDRFSGHQFPNYSSELNVNALLLGDSALYLCASSFLGNEQFFGPGTRLTVL.

This chain connects TRBV28 to TRBJ2-1; D not certain. Germline V CDR1 and CDR2: MDHEN, SYDVKM. The V end was cut by 5 bases, the J end by 6 bases, with 2 bases between. The CDR3 loop spans 10 amino acids. The DNA of the CDR3 is TGTGCCAGCAGTCTCAATGAGCAGTTCTTC. Its protein product is CASSLNEQFF.

A single count supports this clone. This rearrangement joins TRBV6-2 or TRBV6-3 to TRBJ2-5, with TRBD2 as a possible D gene (5 bases). V lost 6 bases to trimming and J lost 5 bases, with 19 bases between them. The germline gives CDR1 MNHEY, CDR2 SVGEGT. This CDR3 has 15 amino acids. Written as DNA, the CDR3 is TGTGCCAGCAGCCTCCGGTTGATGGACTGGGAGACCCAGTACTTC. Its translation: CASSLRLMDWETQYF.

This chain connects TRBV15 to TRBJ2-1, with D perhaps TRBD2 (5 bases). V lost 0 bases and J lost 3, with 9 bases in between. CDR3 size: 15 residues. Germline CDR1 LNHNV, CDR2 YYDKDF (reference sequence). The CDR3 sequence is CATSRDLRGYNEQFF. Here the CDR3 DNA reads TGTGCCACCAGCAGAGATCTCCGGGGCTACAATGAGCAGTTCTTC.

This rearrangement joins TRBV4-2 to TRBJ2-7, with D perhaps matching TRBD1 (6 bases). This CDR3 comprises 18 residues. Germline-derived CDR1 and CDR2 are LGHNA and YNFKEQ. The germline V and J ends were trimmed by 0 bases and 2 bases, with 20 bases remaining between them. The CDR3 reads CASSQEWGQPLGTYEQYF. The CDR3 DNA reads TGTGCCAGCAGCCAAGAGTGGGGACAACCCCTAGGGACCTACGAGCAGTACTTC.

The V gene is TRBV10-3, the J gene TRBJ2-7; 8 nucleotides match TRBD1. With V trimmed by 11 bases and J by 2 bases, 8 bases remained unmatched. The germline V gene has CDR1 ENHRY and CDR2 SYGVKD. The CDR3 runs 13 residues. DNA for the CDR3: TGTGCCGTCGGACAGGGATACGCCTACGAGCAGTACTTC. Translation: CAVGQGYAYEQYF.

The chain is built from TRBV4-3 and TRBJ1-1, with no clear D. CDR3 length equals 14 residues. Germline CDR1 LGHNA, CDR2 YSLEER. Trimming shortened V by 0 bases and J by 5 bases, and 10 bases separated the two germline ends. CDR3 sequence reads: CASSQDGRGTEAFF. The CDR3 nucleotides are TGCGCCAGCAGCCAAGATGGGAGAGGGACTGAAGCTTTCTTT.

The rearrangement joins TRBV7-2 to TRBJ2-5, with 11 bases that match TRBD2. The J segment lost 13 bases and the V segment lost 1 base, leaving 8 bases of the junction unmatched. The CDR3 extends over 14 amino acids. Germline CDR1 SGHTA, CDR2 FQGNSA. CDR3 DNA sequence: TGTGCCAGCAGCTTAGGAGTAGCGGGGGGGCCCAGGTACTTC. It codes for CASSLGVAGGPRYF. The full variable domain, completed using reference TRBV7-2 and TRBJ2-5, is GAGVSQSPSNKVTEKGKDVELRCDPISGHTALYWYRQSLGQGLEFLIYFQGNSAPDKSGLPSDRFSAERTGGSVSTLTIQRTQQEDSAVYLCASSLGVAGGPRYFGPGTRLLVL.

This rearrangement joins TRBV30 to TRBJ1-2; 7 nucleotides match TRBD1. With 7 bases clipped from V and 4 bases from J, the junction kept 3 bases outside the gene matches. The CDR3 totals 11 residues. The germline gives CDR1 GTSNPN, CDR2 SVGIG (reference sequence). The CDR3 DNA follows: TGTGCCTCCGGGACAGTCTATGGCTACACCTTC. It specifies CASGTVYGYTF.

V gene TRBV28 combines with J gene TRBJ1-4; the match to TRBD1 covers 8 bases. The CDR3 length is 18 residues. Germline-derived CDR1 and CDR2 are MDHEN and SYDVKM. V gave up 2 bases and J gave up 8 bases; unmatched junction bases: 16. The CDR3 DNA reads TGTGCCAGCAGTTTACCACCCGGTCTCGGACAGGGCAGGGAAAAACTGTTTTTT. This sequence encodes CASSLPPGLGQGREKLFF.

A few counts support this clone. The chain is built from TRBV5-4 and TRBJ2-7; 8 bases are shared with TRBD1. CDR3 length: 15 amino acids. The germline gives CDR1 SGHNT, CDR2 YYREEE (reference sequence). With V trimmed by 4 bases and J by 1 base, 7 bases remained unmatched. This CDR3 reads CASSPGTGPSYEQYF. CDR3 coding DNA: TGTGCCAGCAGCCCCGGGACAGGACCATCCTACGAGCAGTACTTC.

The V and J genes are TRBV5-1 and TRBJ1-4, with 10 bases lining up with TRBD1. Germline values: CDR1 SGHRS, CDR2 YFSETQ. Trimming at V came to 4 bases and at J to 3 bases, leaving 12 bases not matched to a gene. The CDR3 length is 18 residues. The CDR3 region is CASSPRGGTGAPNEKLFF. The CDR3 nucleotides read TGCGCCAGCAGCCCCCGGGGCGGGACAGGGGCGCCTAATGAAAAACTGTTTTTT. Complete variable domain (other parts from reference TRBV5-1 and TRBJ1-4): KAGVTQTPRYLIKTRGQQVTLSCSPISGHRSVSWYQQTPGQGLQFLFEYFSETQRNKGNFPGRFSGRQFSNSRSEMNVSTLELGDSALYLCASSPRGGTGAPNEKLFFGSGTQLSVL.

A single count supports this clone. The CDR3 reads CATSDWGRSSGELFF. CDR3 bases: TGTGCCACCAGTGATTGGGGCAGGTCTTCCGGGGAGCTGTTTTTT. This sequence joins TRBV24-1 and TRBJ2-2; D perhaps matches TRBD1 (5 bases). V was trimmed by 2 bases and J by 6 bases, leaving 12 bases between them. CDR1 and CDR2 (germline): KGHDR, SFDVKD. The CDR3 consists of 15 residues.

This clone was detected only a few times. CDR3 DNA sequence: TGTGCCAGCAAGGACAGAAAACTAGCGGGTCCTGGGCCCTACAATGAGCAGTTCTTC. This codes for CASKDRKLAGPGPYNEQFF. The genes are TRBV7-2 and TRBJ2-1; 9 positions agree with TRBD2. V was pared by 7 bases and J by 2 bases, with 18 bases of the junction left unmatched. This CDR3 is 19 amino acids long. Germline CDR1 and CDR2: SGHTA and FQGNSA.

This chain connects TRBV4-1 to TRBJ1-2; maybe TRBD1 (6 bases). V was shortened by 0 bases and J by 4 bases, with 12 bases between the two germline ends. There are 15 residues in the CDR3. Germline V CDR1 and CDR2: MGHRA, YSYEKL. The CDR3 DNA sequence: TGCGCCAGCAGCCAAGAGGCAGGGGCAGGCTATGGCTACACCTTC. Its translation: CASSQEAGAGYGYTF.

The V gene is TRBV30, the J gene TRBJ2-1; maybe TRBD2 (6 bases). This CDR3 contains 14 residues. Trimming stripped 3 bases from V and 4 bases from J, with 13 bases between. CDR1 is GTSNPN, CDR2 SVGIG, per germline (reference sequence). The CDR3 nucleotides are TGTGCCTGGAGACTTATGGGGGGATACAATGAGCAGTTCTTC. Its translation is CAWRLMGGYNEQFF.

A remark on this clone: Different DNA sequences within this sample yield the same CDR3. This sequence joins TRBV29-1 and TRBJ2-7, with D perhaps TRBD1 (7 bases). V was shortened by 3 bases and J by 3 bases, with 12 bases between the two germline ends. CDR1 SQVTM and CDR2 ANQGSEA come from the germline V gene. The CDR3 consists of 13 residues. This chain's CDR3 is CSVDRGDSYEQYF. For the CDR3, the DNA is TGCAGCGTTGATAGGGGGGACAGCTACGAGCAGTACTTC.

The chain carries TRBV19 and TRBJ2-3; 11 nucleotides line up with TRBD2. J gave up 6 bases and V 7 bases, and 9 bases lay outside the gene matches. Germline V lookup: CDR1 LNHDA, CDR2 SQIVND (reference sequence). This CDR3 spans 15 amino acids. The CDR3 region is CASNPLAGGIDTQYF. CDR3 DNA: TGTGCCAGTAACCCCCTAGCGGGAGGCATCGATACGCAGTATTTT.

The chain employs TRBV30 and TRBJ2-7, with 8 bases fitting TRBD1. The V gene end was trimmed by 0 bases and the J gene end by 7 bases; junction bases not matched to a gene: 5. Germline V gives CDR1 GTSNPN, CDR2 SVGIG (reference sequence). CDR3 length: 13 amino acids. CDR3 protein: CAWSVTGGREQYF. In DNA, the CDR3 is TGTGCCTGGAGTGTAACAGGGGGTAGGGAGCAGTACTTC.

The rearrangement joins TRBV11-2 to TRBJ2-2; D is uncertain. The germline gives CDR1 SGHAT, CDR2 FQNNGV. The CDR3 extends over 14 amino acids. V lost 5 bases and J lost 3, with 10 bases in between. The CDR3 region is CASSQVRYTGELFF. The DNA of the CDR3 is TGTGCCAGCAGCCAGGTGCGCTACACCGGGGAGCTGTTTTTT.

The chain links TRBV9 to TRBJ2-4, with TRBD2 identical over 11 bases. CDR3 length equals 15 residues. The germline V gene encodes CDR1 SGDLS and CDR2 YYNGEE. V was pared by 3 bases and J by 8 bases, with 7 bases of the junction left unmatched. In DNA, the CDR3 is TGTGCCAGCAGCGCCCAAACTAGCGGGAGTTACATTCAGTACTTC. As protein: CASSAQTSGSYIQYF.

The chain employs TRBV28 and TRBJ1-4; D uncertain. This CDR3 region has 13 residues. Germline V gene sequence: CDR1 MDHEN, CDR2 SYDVKM. Trimming cost V 8 bases and J 8 bases, with 15 bases left between them. CDR3 region: CASSGIFEEKLFF. CDR3 bases: TGTGCCAGCTCCGGGATTTTTGAAGAAAAACTGTTTTTT.

The gene calls are TRBV29-1 and TRBJ1-6; 7 bases fit TRBD1. This CDR3 has 13 residues. Trimming cost V 6 bases and J 9 bases; bases outside gene matches: 8. Germline CDR1 and CDR2: SQVTM and ANQGSEA. The CDR3 DNA sequence: TGCAGCGTCCAACAGGGGCTGGGTTCACCCCTCCACTTT. Encoded protein: CSVQQGLGSPLHF.

This clone has a single count. The V gene is TRBV7-3, the J gene TRBJ2-3, with D possibly being TRBD1 (6 bases). From germline, CDR1 is SGHTA and CDR2 FQGTGA. The ends were cut back, 2 bases at V and 1 base at J, with 13 bases in the middle. The CDR3 has 16 amino acids. This CDR3 reads CASSLARAGGTDTQYF. In DNA form, the CDR3 reads TGTGCCAGCAGCTTAGCTCGGGCAGGGGGCACAGATACGCAGTATTTT.

DNA for the CDR3: TGTGCCTGGGGGGGTAGCAATCAGCCCCAGCATTTT. Its translation is CAWGGSNQPQHF. The V call is TRBV7-9, the J call TRBJ1-5, with a possible D match to TRBD1 (5 bases). In germline, CDR1 is SEHNR, CDR2 FQNEAQ (reference sequence). Trimming shortened V by 11 bases and J by 0 bases, and 8 bases separated the two germline ends. This CDR3 has 12 residues.

The rearrangement links TRBV7-3 to TRBJ1-2; a possible D gene is TRBD1 (5 bases). Germline values: CDR1 SGHTA, CDR2 FQGTGA. CDR3 length: 15 residues. V was pared by 0 bases and J by 3 bases, with 11 bases between. The CDR3 nucleotides are TGTGCCAGCAGCTTAACAGGGGAGGGAGACTATGGCTACACCTTC. It encodes CASSLTGEGDYGYTF. Full variable domain (remainder filled in from reference TRBV7-3 and TRBJ1-2): GAGVSQTPSNKVTEKGKYVELRCDPISGHTALYWYRQSLGQGPEFLIYFQGTGAADDSGLPNDRFFAVRPEGSVSTLKIQRTERGDSAVYLCASSLTGEGDYGYTFGSGTRLTVV.

This clone occurred a few times. The chain joins TRBV6-4 to TRBJ1-5, with no clear D. The V end lost 7 bases, the J end lost 15 bases, and 22 bases lay between the germline ends. CDR1 is MRHNA and CDR2 is SNTAGT in the germline V gene. The CDR3 length is 13 residues. In DNA, the CDR3 is TGTGCCAGCAACCCAACGAAGCCAGAGGAGAGGCATTTT. This encodes CASNPTKPEERHF.